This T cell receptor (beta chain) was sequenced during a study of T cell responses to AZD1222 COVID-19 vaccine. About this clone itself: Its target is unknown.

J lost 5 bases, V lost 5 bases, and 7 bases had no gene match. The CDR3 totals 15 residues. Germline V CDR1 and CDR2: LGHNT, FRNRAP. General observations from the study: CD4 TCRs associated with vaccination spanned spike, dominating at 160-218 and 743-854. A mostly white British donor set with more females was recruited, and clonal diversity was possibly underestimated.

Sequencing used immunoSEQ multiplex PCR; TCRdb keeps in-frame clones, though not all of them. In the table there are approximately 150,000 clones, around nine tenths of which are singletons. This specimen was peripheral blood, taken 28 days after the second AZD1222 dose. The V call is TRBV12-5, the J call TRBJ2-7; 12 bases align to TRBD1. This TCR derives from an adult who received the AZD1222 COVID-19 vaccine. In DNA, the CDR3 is TGTGCTAGTGGTAGTTACGGGACAGGGGGCCACGAGCAGTACTTC. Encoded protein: CASGSYGTGGHEQYF. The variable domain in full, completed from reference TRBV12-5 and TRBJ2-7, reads DARVTQTPRHKVTEMGQEVTMRCQPILGHNTVFWYRQTMMQGLELLAYFRNRAPLDDSGMPKDRFSAEMPDATLATLKIQPSEPRDSAVYFCASGSYGTGGHEQYFGPGTRLTVT.